A selection of T cell receptor beta chains follows, all from one sample in a study of blood T cells in healthy people across ages. TCRdb reprocessed the 5' RACE reads via MiXCR and lists one record per CDR3 protein. The profile shows 800,000 to 950,000 distinct CDR3 sequences, about 29% of them singletons. These sequences were also reported in another study, on T cells of mothers and their children.

The sequenced sample was blood. Source of these receptors: a woman in her 40s in good health. Both conserved end residues are trimmed from each CDR3. Clone size is shown for a subset of rows, as once, few, many or a class of expanded clone.

TRBV20-1 - SASLTWDPYNEQY
TRBV7-3 many ASSLKAGGMTKNIQY
TRBV20-1 - SASTRQGWYEQY
TRBV27 many ASHRGDEQY
TRBV20-1 - SARELGANQPQH
TRBV12-3/TRBV12-4 - ASSLGGGEGNQPQH
TRBV4-3 many ASSQDTAGGYNEQF
TRBV27 many ASSHGTGRGEQY
TRBV11-1 many ASSSGAGRGDGYT
TRBV9 many ASSVSGQGFNEQF
TRBV10-3 - ASMPLQGNYGYT
TRBV12-3/TRBV12-4 few ASSLGANQRNTEAF
TRBV12-3/TRBV12-4 - ASEIRVETGELF
TRBV30 - AWDNSYEQY
TRBV6-2/TRBV6-3 few ASSYGTHMNTEAF
TRBV28 - ASRPNRVSDTQY
TRBV29-1 few SAGGGTGGGEQY
TRBV10-3 - AISPQGMNTEAF
TRBV29-1 many SVARGGEKLF
TRBV14 - ASSQDLRTGREQY
TRBV3-1 - ASSQVLRVSDTQY
TRBV4-1 - ASSQDLLGGRSQETQY
TRBV7-2 many ASSLVRFGTNEKRF
TRBV5-5 few ASSLAWTGAYEQY
TRBV29-1 - SVTAPDRLAAF
TRBV6-2/TRBV6-3 few ASSPWTSADQETQY
TRBV7-3 - ASSPGGARLGNEQF
TRBV20-1 - SAQAGGDEAF
TRBV7-2 - ASSSQKAPGNTIY
TRBV9 few ASSGTAANYGYT
TRBV20-1 - SARASGGIYNEQF
TRBV20-1 - SARAPGVSYNEQY
TRBV27 many ASSLTVPSGANVLT
TRBV7-9 - ASSVGQAYGYT
TRBV4-2 - ASSQPGQGAEAF
TRBV12-3/TRBV12-4 - ASSRRYSEQF